This T cell receptor (beta chain) was identified in a study of T cell responses to AZD1222 COVID-19 vaccine. The CDR3 covers 14 residues. V dropped 6 bases and J dropped 0 bases, with 11 bases sitting between them. The germline V gene encodes CDR1 MNHEY and CDR2 SVGAGI. This table comes from immunoSEQ multiplex PCR, and its TCRdb copy is limited to in-frame clones, with some not included. The table records 150,000 to 200,000 clones, approximately 90% of them present only once. Sequencing used peripheral blood, obtained on day 0 of AZD1222 vaccination. J is TRBJ1-2 and V is TRBV6-5; tentative D call: TRBD1 (5 bases). The TCR was taken from an adult in good health. CDR3 coding DNA: TGTGCCAGCAGCTGGGACGGTTCTAACTATGGCTACACCTTC. Amino acid sequence: CASSWDGSNYGYTF.